This TCR beta chain derives from a study of cytomegalovirus exposure and HLA in healthy donors. The wider study: Membership in the Caucasian-associated ancestry cluster was found for around 85% of approximately 400 genotyped donors.

Study outcomes and limitations: Later analysis indicated greater clonal expansion among HLA-associated TCR beta chains than among equally common other chains. Earlier findings revealed that most TCR beta V segments proved productive either about 87% or about 30% of the time.

A word on this clone: Its antigen is not known.

Amplification used 60 Vbeta primers and 13 Jbeta primers. Generated by immunoSEQ multiplex PCR, the TCRdb table keeps only in-frame clones and is missing some. The table includes about 120,000 clones, 60% to 85% detected once. These donors counted as nominally healthy when sampled, but unrecorded immune exposures were likely. The sample consisted of PBMCs. The receptor was isolated from a female donor in good health and CMV-seronegative.

This chain's CDR3 is CASSRTGGSNQPQHF. The CDR3 DNA reads TGTGCCAGCAGCCGGACAGGGGGTAGCAATCAGCCCCAGCATTTT. This sequence joins TRBV4-2 and TRBJ1-5; 10 bases match TRBD1. The CDR3 consists of 15 residues. The ends lost 4 bases at V and 0 bases at J; junction bases unmatched: 0. Germline CDR1 reads LGHNA; CDR2 reads YNFKEQ.